The TCR beta chain described here comes from a study of blood T cell repertoires in COVID-19. This CDR3 has 17 amino acids. The germline CDR1 and CDR2 sequences are LNHNV and YYDKDF (reference sequence). The ends lost 0 bases at V and 3 bases at J; junction bases unmatched: 9. This clone showed up just once. Per the study methods: It was from reference gene primer amplification that nucleated cell counts were estimated. The repertoire was sequenced with immunoSEQ multiplex PCR; TCRdb's copy has only in-frame clones and lacks some. That table furnishes V, J and clone size, whereas the DNA furnished D and trimming. The sample includes roughly 160,000 clones, roughly 80% of them seen just once.

Specimen: peripheral blood. The clonotype originates from a woman of 80 years or more with acute or convalescent COVID-19. The chain recombines TRBV15 with TRBJ1-2, with 8 nucleotides matching TRBD1. CDR3 amino acids: CATSRDGTGPLYYGYTF. CDR3 in DNA: TGTGCCACCAGCAGAGATGGGACAGGTCCGCTTTACTATGGCTACACCTTC.